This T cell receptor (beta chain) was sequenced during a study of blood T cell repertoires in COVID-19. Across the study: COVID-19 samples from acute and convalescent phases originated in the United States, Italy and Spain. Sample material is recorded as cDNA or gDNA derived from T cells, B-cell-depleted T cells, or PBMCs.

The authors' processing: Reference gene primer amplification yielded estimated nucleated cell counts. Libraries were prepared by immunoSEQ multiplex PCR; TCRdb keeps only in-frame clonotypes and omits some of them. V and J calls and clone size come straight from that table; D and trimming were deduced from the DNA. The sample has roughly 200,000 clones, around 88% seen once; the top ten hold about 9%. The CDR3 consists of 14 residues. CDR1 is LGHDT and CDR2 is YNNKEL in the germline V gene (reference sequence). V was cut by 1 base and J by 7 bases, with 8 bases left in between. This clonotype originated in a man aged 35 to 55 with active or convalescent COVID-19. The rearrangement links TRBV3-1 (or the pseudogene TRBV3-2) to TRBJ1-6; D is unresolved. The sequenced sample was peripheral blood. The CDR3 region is CASSQAGLNSPLHF. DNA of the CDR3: TGTGCCAGCAGCCAAGCAGGTTTGAATTCACCCCTCCACTTT.